These 5 T cell receptor beta chains were sequenced from one sample in a study of cytomegalovirus exposure and HLA in healthy donors (TCRdb year 2017). The receptor library was made with the immunoSEQ multiplex PCR assay. A mixture of 60 forward primers for TCR Vbeta segments and 13 reverse primers for TCR Jbeta segments was used in the multiplex PCR. Entries here come from immuneACCESS through TCRdb and include only in-frame sequences with V and J called. Some clones fail to appear in such tables; in the studies checked, an unresolved V gene covers under half of the shortfall, and the cause of the remainder is unknown. For this sample there are 150,000 to 170,000 clones; approximately 80% appear just once. The ten top clones hold 9.5% to 15% of the sample. Sequencing input: PBMCs. These receptors originate from a man in his thirties or forties in good health and CMV-seropositive.

The rearrangement joins TRBV7-9 to TRBJ2-7; 8 bases are shared with TRBD2. The CDR3 has 16 residues. With V trimmed by 7 bases and J by 6 bases, 17 bases remained unmatched. Per the germline V gene, CDR1 is SEHNR and CDR2 is FQNEAQ (reference sequence). CDR3 protein: CASTPSGGQGFGEQYF. As DNA, the CDR3 is TGTGCCAGCACCCCCAGCGGGGGCCAGGGGTTCGGCGAGCAGTACTTC.

As for this clone: Other DNA sequences in this specimen translate into the identical CDR3. The rearrangement links TRBV5-1 to TRBJ2-1, with 15 bases fitting TRBD2. Germline V gene sequence: CDR1 SGHRS, CDR2 YFSETQ. CDR3 length: 15 amino acids. V dropped 4 bases and J dropped 7; count of bases not matched to a gene: 3. The CDR3, as DNA: TGCGCCAGCAGCCTAGGACTAGCGGGAGGGAATGAGCAGTTCTTC. It encodes CASSLGLAGGNEQFF.

The CDR3 DNA sequence: TGCGCCAGCAGCGCTTCGACAGAAACCACTGAAGCTTTCTTT. Its protein product is CASSASTETTEAFF. This chain links TRBV5-1 with TRBJ1-1, with D tentatively TRBD1 (5 bases). The length of the CDR3 is 14 residues. Trimming took 4 bases from V and 4 from J, leaving 14 bases between them. The V gene's germline CDR1 is SGHRS and CDR2 YFSETQ. The variable domain in full, completed from reference TRBV5-1 and TRBJ1-1, reads KAGVTQTPRYLIKTRGQQVTLSCSPISGHRSVSWYQQTPGQGLQFLFEYFSETQRNKGNFPGRFSGRQFSNSRSEMNVSTLELGDSALYLCASSASTETTEAFFGQGTRLTVV.

The chain carries TRBV6-5 and TRBJ1-4; D remains unclear. The CDR3 runs to 12 residues. Trimming pared 6 bases from V and 2 bases from J, leaving 4 bases between. Germline CDR1 MNHEY, CDR2 SVGAGI. CDR3 in DNA: TGTGCCAGCAGCTTGACTAATGAAAAACTGTTTTTT. It is translated as CASSLTNEKLFF.

The CDR3 region has the DNA TGTGCCATCAGTGAGTCGCAGGGAATCGGACCTGGGGCCAACGTCCTGACTTTC. Residues: CAISESQGIGPGANVLTF. The chain links TRBV10-3 to TRBJ2-6; D is perhaps TRBD1 (5 bases). Between the trimmed V and J ends, which lost 0 bases and 2 bases, there was a span of 14 bases. This CDR3 spans 18 amino acids. The germline V gene has CDR1 ENHRY and CDR2 SYGVKD.